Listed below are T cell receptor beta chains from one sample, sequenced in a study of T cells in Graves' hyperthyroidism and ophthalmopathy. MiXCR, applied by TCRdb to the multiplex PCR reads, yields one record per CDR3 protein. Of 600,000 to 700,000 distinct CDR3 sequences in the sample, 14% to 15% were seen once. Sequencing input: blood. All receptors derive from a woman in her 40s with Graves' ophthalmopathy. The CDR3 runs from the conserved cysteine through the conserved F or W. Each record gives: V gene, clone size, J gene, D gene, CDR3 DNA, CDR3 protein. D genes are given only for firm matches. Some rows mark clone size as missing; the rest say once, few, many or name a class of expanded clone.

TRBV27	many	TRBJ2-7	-	TGTGCCAGCAGCTCCGGACAGGGAGGGCTTTACGAGCAGTACTTC	CASSSGQGGLYEQYF
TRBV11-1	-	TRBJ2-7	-	TGTGCCAGCAGCTCAGGGTTGAAGACTACAACCTACGAGCAGTACTTC	CASSSGLKTTTYEQYF
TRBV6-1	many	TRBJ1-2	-	TGTGCCAGCAGTGAAGAGCCTGTCCTCTATGGCTACACCTTC	CASSEEPVLYGYTF
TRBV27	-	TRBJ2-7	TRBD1	TGTGCCAGCTCACCCAAGGAGGGGACAGGGTCCAACTACGAGCAGTACTTC	CASSPKEGTGSNYEQYF
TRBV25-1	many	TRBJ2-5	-	TGTGCCAGCAGTCCTGGCGGGAACCTTCAAGAGACCCAGTACTTC	CASSPGGNLQETQYF
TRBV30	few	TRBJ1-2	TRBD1	TGTGCCTGGAGTCAGGGGGCAGATGGCTACACCTTC	CAWSQGADGYTF
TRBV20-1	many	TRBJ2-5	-	TGCAGTGCTAGAGCGGGAATCCAAGAGACCCAGTACTTC	CSARAGIQETQYF
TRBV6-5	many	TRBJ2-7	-	TGTGCCAGCAGTTACTCGAACAGTGAGGCCTACGAGCAGTACTTC	CASSYSNSEAYEQYF
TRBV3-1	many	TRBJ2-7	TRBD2	TGTGCCAGCAGCCTTGGGACTAGCGGGACAGGCGAGCAGTACTTC	CASSLGTSGTGEQYF
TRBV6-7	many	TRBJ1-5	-	TGTGCCAGCATTATAAGAAGGAATCAGCCCCAGCATTTT	CASIIRRNQPQHF
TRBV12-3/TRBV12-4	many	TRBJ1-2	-	TGTGCCATAGGGTTAGACGGCCGTATAAATGGCTACACCTTC	CAIGLDGRINGYTF
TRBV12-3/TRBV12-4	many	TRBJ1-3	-	TGTGCCAGCAGTCCAAGGTACAGCGAAAACACCATATATTTT	CASSPRYSENTIYF
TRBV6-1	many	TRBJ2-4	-	TGTGCCAGCAGTGAAAGGAATTTAAACATTCAGTACTTC	CASSERNLNIQYF
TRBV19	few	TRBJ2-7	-	TGTGCCAGTAGTCCCTCGGACGGAGACTCCTACGAGCAGTACTTC	CASSPSDGDSYEQYF
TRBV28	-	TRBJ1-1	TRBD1	TGTGCCAGCAGACCGACAGGGGAGGTGATCACTGAAGCTTTCTTT	CASRPTGEVITEAFF
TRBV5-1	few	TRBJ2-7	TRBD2	TGCGCCAGCAGCCCAGGGACTAGCGGGAGCCAGTACTTC	CASSPGTSGSQYF
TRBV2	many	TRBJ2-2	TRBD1	TGTGCCAGCAGTCCGGATGGCAGGGGGAGAACCGGGGAGCTGTTTTTT	CASSPDGRGRTGELFF
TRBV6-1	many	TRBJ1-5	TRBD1	TGTGCCAGCAGTGGGAACAGGGGGAATCAGCCCCAGCATTTT	CASSGNRGNQPQHF
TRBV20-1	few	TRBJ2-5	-	TGCAGTGCCGTAACATTGACAGGTCCAGGAGAGACCCAGTACTTC	CSAVTLTGPGETQYF
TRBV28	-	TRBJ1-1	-	TGTGCCACCGACTCGGGGGTTTTCACTGAAGCTTTCTTT	CATDSGVFTEAFF
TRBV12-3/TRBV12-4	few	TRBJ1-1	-	TGTGCCAGCAGTCTCTGGGGGGGGCTCGACACTGAAGCTTTCTTT	CASSLWGGLDTEAFF
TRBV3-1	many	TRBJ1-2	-	TGTGCCAGCAGCCATGGTCAGACCTATGGCTACACCTTC	CASSHGQTYGYTF
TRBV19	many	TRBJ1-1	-	TGTGCCAGTAGTATGGGACGGAACACTGAAGCTTTCTTT	CASSMGRNTEAFF
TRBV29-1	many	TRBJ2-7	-	TGCAGCGTTGAGTGGCAGTTCTACGAGCAGTACTTC	CSVEWQFYEQYF
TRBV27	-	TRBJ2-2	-	TGTGCCAGCAGTCTACTACCGAGCACCGGGGAGCTGTTTTTT	CASSLLPSTGELFF
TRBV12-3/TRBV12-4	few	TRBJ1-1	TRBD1	TGTGCCAGCAGTCCCTTTACAGGGGAGGGGACTGAAGCTTTCTTT	CASSPFTGEGTEAFF
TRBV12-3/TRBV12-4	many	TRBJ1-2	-	TGTGCCAGCAGTTTATACTATGGCTACACCTTC	CASSLYYGYTF
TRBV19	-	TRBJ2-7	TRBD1	TGTGCCAGTAGAAAGGACAGGATGGGCGAGCAGTACTTC	CASRKDRMGEQYF
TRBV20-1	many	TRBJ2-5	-	TGCAGTGCGGAAGAACTAGCTTTGAGGGAGACCCAGTACTTC	CSAEELALRETQYF
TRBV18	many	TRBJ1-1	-	TGTGCCAGCAGCCCACAGGGATTGAACACTGAAGCTTTCTTT	CASSPQGLNTEAFF
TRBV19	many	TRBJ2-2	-	TGTGCCAGCAATAGCCCTAACACCGGGGAGCTGTTTTTT	CASNSPNTGELFF
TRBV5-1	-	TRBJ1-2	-	TGCGCCAGCAGCTTGGCGAAGAGGGGGGGAGTTTCCTATGGCTACACCTTC	CASSLAKRGGVSYGYTF
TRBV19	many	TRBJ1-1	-	TGTGCCAGCCGGGACAACCTCTTCACTGAAGCTTTCTTT	CASRDNLFTEAFF
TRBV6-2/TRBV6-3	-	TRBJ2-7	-	TGTGCCAGCAGTTACGGACGGGAGAGTGCCTACGAGCAGTACTTC	CASSYGRESAYEQYF
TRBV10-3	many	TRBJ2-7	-	TGTGCCATCAGATTCGACAGCAGCTCCTACGAGCAGTACTTC	CAIRFDSSSYEQYF
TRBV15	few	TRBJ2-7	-	TGTGCCACCAGCAGAGATGCCGCAGGGTCTGTTTCCGAGCAGTACTTC	CATSRDAAGSVSEQYF
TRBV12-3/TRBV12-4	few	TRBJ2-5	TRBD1	TGTGCCAGCAGGGCCGGGACAGGGCTTTTAGAGACCCAGTACTTC	CASRAGTGLLETQYF
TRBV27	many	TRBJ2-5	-	TGTGCCAGCAGTTTTGCGGGGCAGGAAGAGACCCAGTACTTC	CASSFAGQEETQYF
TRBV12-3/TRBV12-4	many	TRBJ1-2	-	TGTGCCAGCAGCGATTATCTGTCTGACTATGGCTACACCTTC	CASSDYLSDYGYTF
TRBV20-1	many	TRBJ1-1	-	TGCAGTGCGAGGGGCTTGGGGGGGATCACTGAAGCTTTCTTT	CSARGLGGITEAFF
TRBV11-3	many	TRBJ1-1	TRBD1	TGTGCCAGCAGCTTTAACCCAGGGGGGGAGCCAGCTTTCTTT	CASSFNPGGEPAFF
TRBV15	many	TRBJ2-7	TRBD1	TGTGCCACCAGCAGAGGGGACAGGGAATTCGACGAGCAGTACTTC	CATSRGDREFDEQYF
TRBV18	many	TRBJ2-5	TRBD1	TGTGCCAGCTCACGCGGACAGGGTCAAGAGACCCAGTACTTC	CASSRGQGQETQYF
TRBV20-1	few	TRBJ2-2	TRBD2	TGCAGTGCTAGAGATTCGACTAGCGGGAGGCCCGGGGAGCTGTTTTTT	CSARDSTSGRPGELFF
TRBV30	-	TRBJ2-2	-	TGTGCCTGGAGGAGGGGCCCGCGCGGGGAGCTGTTTTTT	CAWRRGPRGELFF
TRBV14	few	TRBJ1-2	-	TGTGCCAGCAGCCAACCCGCAGGGCTTGGCTACACCTTC	CASSQPAGLGYTF
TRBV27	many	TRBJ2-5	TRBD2	TGTGCCAGCAGGGGCGGGAGTGCTGAGACCCAGTACTTC	CASRGGSAETQYF
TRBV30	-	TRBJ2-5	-	TGTGCCTGGAATCAGGGGACGGCCCAGTACTTC	CAWNQGTAQYF
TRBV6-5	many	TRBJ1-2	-	TGTGCCAGCAGTTTACGGGGGCGAGTACATGGCTACACCTTC	CASSLRGRVHGYTF
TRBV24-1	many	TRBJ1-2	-	TGTGCCACCAGTGATTCCGGGGGGCTGCACTATGGCTACACCTTC	CATSDSGGLHYGYTF